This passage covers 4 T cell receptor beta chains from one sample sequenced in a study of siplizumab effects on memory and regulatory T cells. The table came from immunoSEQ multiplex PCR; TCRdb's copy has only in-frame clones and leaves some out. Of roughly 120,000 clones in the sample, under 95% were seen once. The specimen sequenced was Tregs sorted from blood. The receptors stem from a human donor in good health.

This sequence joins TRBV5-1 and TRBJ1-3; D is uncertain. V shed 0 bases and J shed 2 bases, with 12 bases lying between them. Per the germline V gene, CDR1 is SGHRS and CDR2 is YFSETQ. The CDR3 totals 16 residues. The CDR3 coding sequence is TGCGCCAGCAGCTTGGGGGCCCCGCCAACTGGAAACACCATATATTTT. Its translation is CASSLGAPPTGNTIYF.

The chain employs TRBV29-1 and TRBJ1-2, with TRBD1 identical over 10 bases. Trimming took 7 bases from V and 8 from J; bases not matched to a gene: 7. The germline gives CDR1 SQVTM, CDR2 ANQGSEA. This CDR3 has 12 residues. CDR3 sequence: CSAPGTGVGYTF. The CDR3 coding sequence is TGCAGCGCACCCGGGACAGGGGTCGGCTACACCTTC. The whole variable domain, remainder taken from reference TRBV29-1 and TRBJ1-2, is SAVISQKPSRDICQRGTSLTIQCQVDSQVTMMFWYRQQPGQSLTLIATANQGSEATYESGFVIDKFPISRPNLTFSTLTVSNMSPEDSSIYLCSAPGTGVGYTFGSGTRLTVV.

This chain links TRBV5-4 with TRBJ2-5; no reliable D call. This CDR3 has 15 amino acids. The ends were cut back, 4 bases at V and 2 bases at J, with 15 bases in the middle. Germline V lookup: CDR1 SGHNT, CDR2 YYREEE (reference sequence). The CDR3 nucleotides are TGTGCCAGCAGCCCGTCCGCTAGAGGTCAAGAGACCCAGTACTTC. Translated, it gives CASSPSARGQETQYF.

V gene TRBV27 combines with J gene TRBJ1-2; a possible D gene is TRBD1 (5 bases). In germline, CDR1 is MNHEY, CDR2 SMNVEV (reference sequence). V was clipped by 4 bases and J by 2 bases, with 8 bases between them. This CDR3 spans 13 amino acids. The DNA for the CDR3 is TGTGCCAGCAGTTGGGACTTAAACTATGGCTACACCTTC. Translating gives CASSWDLNYGYTF.